The T cell receptor (beta chain) under discussion was sequenced for a study of cytomegalovirus exposure and HLA in healthy donors. This CDR3 has 15 amino acids. Trimming removed 4 bases from V and 6 bases from J, with 20 bases in between. Germline V lookup: CDR1 SGHRS, CDR2 YFSETQ. Points from the study as a whole: Several of the most significant clusters appeared linked to common viral pathogens, based on a later analysis.

PCR involved 60 Vbeta and 13 Jbeta primers. Libraries were prepared by immunoSEQ multiplex PCR; TCRdb keeps only in-frame clonotypes and omits some of them. This sample has about 150,000 clones, with around 79% found just once. As for this clone: Antigen specificity is unknown.

The source of this sequence is a human donor in good health. This chain joins TRBV5-1 and TRBJ2-7; possible D gene TRBD2, 5 bases. Material for sequencing was PBMCs. CDR3 amino acids: CASSEVHPWEREQYF. Here the CDR3 DNA reads TGCGCCAGCAGCGAGGTTCACCCTTGGGAGCGCGAGCAGTACTTC.